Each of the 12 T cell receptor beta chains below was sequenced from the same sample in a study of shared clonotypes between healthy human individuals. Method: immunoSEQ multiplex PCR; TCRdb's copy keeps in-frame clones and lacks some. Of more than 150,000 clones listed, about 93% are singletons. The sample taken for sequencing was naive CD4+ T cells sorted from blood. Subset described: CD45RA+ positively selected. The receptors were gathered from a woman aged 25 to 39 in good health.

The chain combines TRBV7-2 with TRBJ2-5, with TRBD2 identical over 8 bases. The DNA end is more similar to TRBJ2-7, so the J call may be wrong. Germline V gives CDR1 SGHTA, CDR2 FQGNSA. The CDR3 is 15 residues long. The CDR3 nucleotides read TGTGCCAGCAGCTTCCAAGCGGGAGAGGCCTACGAGCAGTACTTC. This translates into CASSFQAGEAYEQYF.

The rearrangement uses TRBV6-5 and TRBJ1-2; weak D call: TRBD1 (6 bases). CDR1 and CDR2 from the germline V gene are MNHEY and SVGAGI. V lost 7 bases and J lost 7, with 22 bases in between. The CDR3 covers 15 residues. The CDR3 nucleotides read TGTGCCAGCATTACGGAACAGGGTGCAATGCGTGGCTACACCTTC. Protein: CASITEQGAMRGYTF.

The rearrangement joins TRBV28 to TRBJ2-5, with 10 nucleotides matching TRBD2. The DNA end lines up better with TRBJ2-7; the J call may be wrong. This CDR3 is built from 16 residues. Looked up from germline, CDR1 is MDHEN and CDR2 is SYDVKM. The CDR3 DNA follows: TGTGCCAGCACGAGTACAAAGCGGGAGGGCCCGGACGAGCAGTACTTC. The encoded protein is CASTSTKREGPDEQYF.

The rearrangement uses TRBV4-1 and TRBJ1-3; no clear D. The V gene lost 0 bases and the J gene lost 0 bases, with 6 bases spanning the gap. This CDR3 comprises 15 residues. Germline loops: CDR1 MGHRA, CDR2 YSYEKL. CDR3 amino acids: CASSQDPISGNTIYF. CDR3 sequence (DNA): TGCGCCAGCAGCCAAGATCCGATCTCTGGAAACACCATATATTTT.

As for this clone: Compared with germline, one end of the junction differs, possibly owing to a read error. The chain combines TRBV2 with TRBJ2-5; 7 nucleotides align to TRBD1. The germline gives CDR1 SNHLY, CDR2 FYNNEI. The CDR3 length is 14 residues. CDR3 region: CASREDRVGETQYF. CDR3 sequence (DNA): TGTGCCAGCAGAGAAGACAGGGTTGGAGAGACCCAGTACTTC.

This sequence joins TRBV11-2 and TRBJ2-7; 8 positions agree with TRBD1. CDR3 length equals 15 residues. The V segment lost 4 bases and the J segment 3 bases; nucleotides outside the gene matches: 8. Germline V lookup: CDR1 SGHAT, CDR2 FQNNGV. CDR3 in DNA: TGTGCCAGCAGCTCGGGGGACAGGTCGATCTACGAGCAGTACTTC. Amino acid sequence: CASSSGDRSIYEQYF. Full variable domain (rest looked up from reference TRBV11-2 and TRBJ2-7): EAGVAQSPRYKIIEKRQSVAFWCNPISGHATLYWYQQILGQGPKLLIQFQNNGVVDDSQLPKDRFSAERLKGVDSTLKIQPAKLEDSAVYLCASSSGDRSIYEQYFGPGTRLTVT.

The CDR3 is CASSEAGNYNEQFF. In DNA form, the CDR3 reads TGTGCCAGCAGTGAAGCCGGGAATTACAATGAGCAGTTCTTC. J is TRBJ2-1 and V is TRBV6-1; D possibly corresponds to TRBD2 (5 bases). The CDR3 has 14 residues. V was pared by 0 bases and J by 4 bases, with 7 bases between. Germline CDR1 reads MNHNS; CDR2 reads SASEGT.

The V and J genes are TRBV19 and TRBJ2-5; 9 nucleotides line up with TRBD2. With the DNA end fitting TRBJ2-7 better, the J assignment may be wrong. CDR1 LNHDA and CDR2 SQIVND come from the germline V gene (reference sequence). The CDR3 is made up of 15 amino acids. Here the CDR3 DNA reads TGTGCCAGTAGTACGTTAGCGGGAGCGTCCTACGAGCAGTACTTC. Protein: CASSTLAGASYEQYF.

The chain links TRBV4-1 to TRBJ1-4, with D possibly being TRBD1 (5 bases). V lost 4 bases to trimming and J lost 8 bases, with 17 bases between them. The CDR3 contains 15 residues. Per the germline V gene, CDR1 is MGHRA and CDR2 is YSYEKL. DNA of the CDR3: TGCGCCAGCAGCCGAGTCGGAGGGGTCGGGGAAAAACTGTTTTTT. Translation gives CASSRVGGVGEKLFF.

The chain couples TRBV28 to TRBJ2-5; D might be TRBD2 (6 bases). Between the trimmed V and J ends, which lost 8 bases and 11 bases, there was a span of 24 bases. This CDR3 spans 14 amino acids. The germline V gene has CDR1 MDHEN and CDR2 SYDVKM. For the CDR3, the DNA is TGTGCCAGCCTCAAGACCGGGGACTTGGGGGAGCAGTACTTC. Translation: CASLKTGDLGEQYF.

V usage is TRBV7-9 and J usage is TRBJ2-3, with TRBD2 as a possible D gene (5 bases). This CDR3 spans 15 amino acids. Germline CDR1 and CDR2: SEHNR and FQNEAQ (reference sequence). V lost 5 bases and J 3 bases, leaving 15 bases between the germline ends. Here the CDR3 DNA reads TGTGCCAGCAGCCCCTCGGGATTTGAGACAGATACGCAGTATTTT. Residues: CASSPSGFETDTQYF.

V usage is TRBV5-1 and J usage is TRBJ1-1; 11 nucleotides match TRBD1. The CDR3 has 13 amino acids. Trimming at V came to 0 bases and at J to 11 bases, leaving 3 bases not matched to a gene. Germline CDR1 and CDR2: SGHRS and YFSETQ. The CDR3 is CASSLAGQGVAFF. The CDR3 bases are TGCGCCAGCAGCTTGGCGGGACAGGGGGTCGCTTTCTTT.